This T cell receptor beta chain was captured by sequencing in a study of T cell repertoires in cytomegalovirus infection (dated by TCRdb to the late 2010s). About the study as a whole: Donor HLA type was relevant to the analysis, as public TCR beta signatures indicated carriage of CMV infection together with the matching HLA type. The research as a whole found: The ex vivo response was dominated by HLA-C-restricted CMV-specific TCR beta clonotypes, and the single most frequent clonotype in two of eight donors was supplied by these HLA-C-restricted clonotypes. In both this cohort and an independent cohort of a few hundred donors, the cumulative frequency of public TCR beta family members distinguished carriers of CMV infection plus the relevant HLA type.

This clonotype has a count of ten or more. Its antigen is unknown. It has no much larger one-base neighbor in the sample; base qualities were not kept. V is trimmed back by 3 bases and J by 0 bases, and the junction contains 6 bases that no gene match accounts for. The CDR3 goes from the cysteine to the phenylalanine over 15 residues. This entry keeps only the CDR3 DNA: 45 bases, framed from base 1. The germline V gene (reference sequence) specifies DFQATT as CDR1 and SNEGSKA as CDR2. Reads for this sample came from an Illumina HiSeq 1500. Clones were called with MiXCR by TCRdb after fastp trimmed the public reads at Q25, and only in-frame beta chains were retained. Here each entry gathers all rows of one CDR3 protein and keeps the most common genes and DNA. For this sample the table gives around 210,000 distinct CDR3 sequences, of which approximately 6.7% were detected only once. The biggest ten clones account for roughly 6.5% of the sample.

Recombination connected TRBV20-1 to TRBJ1-1; TRBD1 fits 8 bases in the junction. This sequence was found in a human donor in good health (CMV status not recorded). Some clones in this sample may be carry-over from other donors' samples. The sequencing input was PBMCs. In nucleotide form, the sequence is TGCAGTGCTAGGACCAAGGGACAGGTGAACACTGAAGCTTTCTTT. Protein translation: CSARTKGQVNTEAFF.